This TCR beta chain was retrieved from a study of T-cell reconstitution after alpha-beta-depleted transplantation in children. Regarding the study as a whole: There were reportedly several hundred expanded graft clones from which alpha-beta T cells came about two months after transplant. The main origin of T-cell counts and diversity one year after transplant was newly produced T cells. Where some patients showed high TCRbeta diversity at day 60, it came from recipient T cells and thymic progenitors that had survived.

During its preparation, the TCRbeta library received unique molecular identifiers. MiXCR, run by TCRdb on the PCR reads, gives a single entry per CDR3 protein. In the table there are around 270,000 distinct CDR3 sequences, 7.5% to 9% of which are singletons. As to this clonotype: The target antigen is unknown.

Germline values: CDR1 DFQATT, CDR2 SNEGSKA (reference sequence). V was pared by 7 bases and J by 0 bases, with 19 bases between. CDR3 length: 15 residues. The V gene is TRBV20-1, the J gene TRBJ2-7, with D maybe TRBD2 (6 bases). This TCR was sampled from a female patient aged 2-9 years who had a stem cell transplant for Fanconi anemia, so the T cells may come from the graft donor. The sequenced sample was peripheral blood, obtained 360 days after TCRalphabeta/CD19-depleted stem cell transplant. In DNA form, the CDR3 reads TGCAGTGTTACCCGCCCGGCGGGGATCTCCTACGAGCAGTACTTC. Amino acid sequence: CSVTRPAGISYEQYF.